This section outlines one TCR beta chain sequence together with its context. Assay used: immunoSEQ multiplex PCR; TCRdb lists only in-frame clones, some missing. The sample has under 200,000 clones; about 88% are singletons. This entry belongs to a study of cytomegalovirus exposure and HLA in healthy donors. Germline CDR1 is SEHNR and CDR2 is FQNEAQ (reference sequence). The CDR3 length is 14 residues. Losses at the gene ends were 4 bases for V and 4 bases for J; bases not matched to a gene: 5. The sample taken for sequencing was PBMCs. V usage is TRBV7-9 and J usage is TRBJ2-7; 9 nucleotides line up with TRBD1. The sequence was collected from a woman between 18 and 30 years old in good health and CMV-seronegative. Here the CDR3 DNA reads TGTGCCAGCAGCTATACAGGGACAGGGTACGAGCAGTACTTC. This sequence encodes CASSYTGTGYEQYF.